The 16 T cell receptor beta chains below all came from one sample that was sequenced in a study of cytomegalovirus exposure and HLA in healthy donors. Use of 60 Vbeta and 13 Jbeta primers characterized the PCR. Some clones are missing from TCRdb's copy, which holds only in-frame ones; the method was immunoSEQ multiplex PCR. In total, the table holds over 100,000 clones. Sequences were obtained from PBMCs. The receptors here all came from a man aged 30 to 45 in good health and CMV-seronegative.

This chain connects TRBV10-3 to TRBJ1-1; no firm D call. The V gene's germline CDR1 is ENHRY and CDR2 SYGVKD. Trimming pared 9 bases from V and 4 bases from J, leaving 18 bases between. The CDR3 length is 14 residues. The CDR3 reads CAIASRQVATEAFF. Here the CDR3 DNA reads TGTGCCATTGCATCTCGGCAGGTCGCCACTGAAGCTTTCTTT.

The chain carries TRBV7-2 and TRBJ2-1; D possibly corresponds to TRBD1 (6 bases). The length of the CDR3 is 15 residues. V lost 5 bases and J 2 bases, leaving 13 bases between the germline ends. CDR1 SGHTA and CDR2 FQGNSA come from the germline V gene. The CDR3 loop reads CASSPGQGTYNEQFF. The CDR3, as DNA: TGTGCCAGCAGCCCGGGGCAGGGGACCTACAATGAGCAGTTCTTC.

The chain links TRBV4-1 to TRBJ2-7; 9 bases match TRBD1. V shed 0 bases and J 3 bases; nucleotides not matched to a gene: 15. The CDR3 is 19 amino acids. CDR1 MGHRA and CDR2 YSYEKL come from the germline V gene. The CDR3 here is CASSQDGPSTGGDYYEQYF. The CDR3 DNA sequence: TGCGCCAGCAGCCAAGATGGCCCTTCGACAGGGGGGGACTACTACGAGCAGTACTTC.

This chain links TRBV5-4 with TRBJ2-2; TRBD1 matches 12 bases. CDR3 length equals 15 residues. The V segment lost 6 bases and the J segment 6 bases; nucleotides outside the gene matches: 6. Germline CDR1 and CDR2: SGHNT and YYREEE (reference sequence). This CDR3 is CASTPGQGAPGELFF. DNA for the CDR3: TGTGCCAGCACCCCGGGACAGGGGGCTCCCGGGGAGCTGTTTTTT. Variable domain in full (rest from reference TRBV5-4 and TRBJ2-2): ETGVTQSPTHLIKTRGQQVTLRCSSQSGHNTVSWYQQALGQGPQFIFQYYREEENGRGNFPPRFSGLQFPNYSSELNVNALELDDSALYLCASTPGQGAPGELFFGEGSRLTVL.

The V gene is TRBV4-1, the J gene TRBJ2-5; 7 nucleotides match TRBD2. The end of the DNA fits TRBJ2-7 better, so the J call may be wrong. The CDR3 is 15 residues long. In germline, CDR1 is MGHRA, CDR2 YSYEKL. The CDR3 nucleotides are TGCGCCAGCAGCCAAGATCGACTAGCCACCTACGAGCAGTACTTC. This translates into CASSQDRLATYEQYF.

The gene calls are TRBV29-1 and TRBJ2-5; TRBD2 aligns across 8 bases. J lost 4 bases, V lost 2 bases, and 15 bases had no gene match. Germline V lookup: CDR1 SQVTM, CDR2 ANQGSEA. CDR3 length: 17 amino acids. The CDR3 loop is CSVEIGSSGYWGETQYF. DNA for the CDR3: TGCAGCGTTGAAATCGGGTCTAGCGGGTACTGGGGAGAGACCCAGTACTTC.

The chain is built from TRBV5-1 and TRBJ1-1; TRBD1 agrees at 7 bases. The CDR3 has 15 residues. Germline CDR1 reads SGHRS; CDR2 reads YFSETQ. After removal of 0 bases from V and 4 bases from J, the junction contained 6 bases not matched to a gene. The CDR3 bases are TGCGCCAGCAGCTTGGCCGTGCAGGGGGTCACTGAAGCTTTCTTT. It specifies CASSLAVQGVTEAFF.

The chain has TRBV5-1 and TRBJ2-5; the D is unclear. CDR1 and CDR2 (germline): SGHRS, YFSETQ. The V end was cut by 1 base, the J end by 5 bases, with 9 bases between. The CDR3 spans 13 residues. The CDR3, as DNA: TGCGCCAGCAGCTTGCCAGATTTGGAGACCCAGTACTTC. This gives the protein CASSLPDLETQYF.

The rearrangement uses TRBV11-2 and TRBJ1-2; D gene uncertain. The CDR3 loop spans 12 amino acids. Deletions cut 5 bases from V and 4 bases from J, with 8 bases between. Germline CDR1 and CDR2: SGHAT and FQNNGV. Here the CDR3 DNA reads TGTGCCAGCAGCGGCGGTGCCTATGGCTACACCTTC. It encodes CASSGGAYGYTF.

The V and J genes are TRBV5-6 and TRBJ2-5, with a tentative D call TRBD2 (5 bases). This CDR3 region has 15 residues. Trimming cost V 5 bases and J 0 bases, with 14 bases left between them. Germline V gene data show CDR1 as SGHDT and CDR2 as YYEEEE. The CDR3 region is CASRRTDWYQETQYF. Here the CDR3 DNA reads TGTGCCAGCAGACGGACGGACTGGTACCAAGAGACCCAGTACTTC.

DNA for the CDR3: TGCGCCAGCAGCCCCCGGACAGGGGATTTTTACGAGCAGTACTTC. It yields the protein CASSPRTGDFYEQYF. The genes are TRBV4-1 and TRBJ2-7; 9 bases are shared with TRBD1. The length of the CDR3 is 15 residues. The J segment lost 4 bases and the V segment lost 4 bases, leaving 8 bases of the junction unmatched. The germline gives CDR1 MGHRA, CDR2 YSYEKL.

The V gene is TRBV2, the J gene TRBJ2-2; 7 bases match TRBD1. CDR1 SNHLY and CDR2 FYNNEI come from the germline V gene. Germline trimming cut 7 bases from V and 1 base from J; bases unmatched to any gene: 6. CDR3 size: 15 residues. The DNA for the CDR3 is TGTGCCAGCACCCGACAGGGTGGGAACACCGGGGAGCTGTTTTTT. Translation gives CASTRQGGNTGELFF.

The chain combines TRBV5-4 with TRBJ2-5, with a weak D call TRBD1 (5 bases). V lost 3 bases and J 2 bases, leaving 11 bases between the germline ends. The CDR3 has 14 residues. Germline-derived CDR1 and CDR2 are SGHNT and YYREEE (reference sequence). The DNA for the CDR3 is TGTGCCAGCAGCTCGACAGCGACTCAAGAGACCCAGTACTTC. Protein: CASSSTATQETQYF.

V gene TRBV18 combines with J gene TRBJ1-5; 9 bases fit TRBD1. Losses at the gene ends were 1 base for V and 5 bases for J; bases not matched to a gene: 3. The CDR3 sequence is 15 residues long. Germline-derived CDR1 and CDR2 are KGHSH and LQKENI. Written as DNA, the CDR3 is TGTGCCAGCTCACCACAGGGACAGGGATATCAGCCCCAGCATTTT. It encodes CASSPQGQGYQPQHF.

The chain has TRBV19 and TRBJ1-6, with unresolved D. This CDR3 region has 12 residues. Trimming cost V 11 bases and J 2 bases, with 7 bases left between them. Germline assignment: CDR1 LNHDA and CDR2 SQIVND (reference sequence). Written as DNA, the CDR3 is TGTGCCTCCGGGACCTATAATTCACCCCTCCACTTT. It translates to CASGTYNSPLHF.

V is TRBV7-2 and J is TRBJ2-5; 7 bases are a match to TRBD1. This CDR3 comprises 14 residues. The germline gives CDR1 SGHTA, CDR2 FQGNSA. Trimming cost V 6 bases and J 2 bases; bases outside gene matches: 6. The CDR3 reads CASSYRGMQETQYF. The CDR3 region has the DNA TGTGCCAGCAGTTACAGGGGTATGCAAGAGACCCAGTACTTC.